This record looks at one T cell receptor (beta chain) sequence and its context. Clones were sequenced by immunoSEQ multiplex PCR, and TCRdb holds only the in-frame ones, with some missing. The sample holds roughly 20,000 clones, about 89% seen once. The data are from a study of blood T cell repertoires in COVID-19. Germline V gene data show CDR1 as SGHRS and CDR2 as YFSETQ. CDR3 length: 14 residues. V was shortened by 0 bases and J by 2 bases, with 7 bases between the two germline ends. V is TRBV5-1 and J is TRBJ2-3; D not resolved. The sequence derives from a man between 70 and 80 years old with active COVID-19. What was sequenced was peripheral blood. The CDR3 sequence is CASSLGAFTDTQYF. The CDR3 DNA reads TGCGCCAGCAGCTTGGGGGCCTTCACAGATACGCAGTATTTT.